By share of the sample, the clone carrying this T cell receptor (beta chain) is medium-sized. Antigen: not known. Profiling relied on immunoSEQ multiplex PCR, and the TCRdb table lists in-frame clones only, not all of them. The data hold tens of thousands of clones, with roughly four fifths observed a single time. These data originate in a study of OX40 agonist ivuxolimab in advanced cancers. Study-wide findings and caveats: Researchers did not determine the expanded peripheral T cells' antigen specificity.

CDR3 length: 14 residues. The V end was cut by 0 bases, the J end by 5 bases, with 10 bases between. The germline CDR1 and CDR2 sequences are SGHNT and YYREEE (reference sequence). The V and J genes are TRBV5-4 and TRBJ2-3; D is perhaps TRBD1 (5 bases). The input for sequencing was CD4+ or CD8+ T cells sorted from blood, taken in a trial of the OX40 agonist ivuxolimab. The clonotype comes from an adult with an advanced solid tumor such as melanoma, head and neck, liver or kidney cancer. The CDR3 DNA follows: TGTGCCAGCAGCTTGGAACAGGTAGTAGATACGCAGTATTTT. Protein sequence: CASSLEQVVDTQYF. The variable domain in full, completed from reference TRBV5-4 and TRBJ2-3, reads ETGVTQSPTHLIKTRGQQVTLRCSSQSGHNTVSWYQQALGQGPQFIFQYYREEENGRGNFPPRFSGLQFPNYSSELNVNALELDDSALYLCASSLEQVVDTQYFGPGTRLTVL.